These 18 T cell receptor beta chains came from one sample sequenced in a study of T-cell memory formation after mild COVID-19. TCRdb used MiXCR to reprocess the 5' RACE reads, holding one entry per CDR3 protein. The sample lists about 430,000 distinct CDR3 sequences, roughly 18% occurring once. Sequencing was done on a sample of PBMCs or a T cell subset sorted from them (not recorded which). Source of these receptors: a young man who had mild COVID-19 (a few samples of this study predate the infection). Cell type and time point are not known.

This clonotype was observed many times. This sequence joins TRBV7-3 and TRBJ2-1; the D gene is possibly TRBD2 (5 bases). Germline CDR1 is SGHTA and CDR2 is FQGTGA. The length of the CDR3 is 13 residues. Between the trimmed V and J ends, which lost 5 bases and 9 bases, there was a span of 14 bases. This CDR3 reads CASSRSRDVEQFF. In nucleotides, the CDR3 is TGTGCCAGCAGCCGATCCCGGGATGTTGAGCAGTTCTTC.

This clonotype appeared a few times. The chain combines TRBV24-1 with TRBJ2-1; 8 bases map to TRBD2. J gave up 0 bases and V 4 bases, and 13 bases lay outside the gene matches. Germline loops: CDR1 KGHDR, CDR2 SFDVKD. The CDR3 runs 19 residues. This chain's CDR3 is CATSDSRLASSGSYNEQFF. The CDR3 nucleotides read TGTGCCACCAGTGACTCCCGACTAGCGTCCTCCGGCTCCTACAATGAGCAGTTCTTC.

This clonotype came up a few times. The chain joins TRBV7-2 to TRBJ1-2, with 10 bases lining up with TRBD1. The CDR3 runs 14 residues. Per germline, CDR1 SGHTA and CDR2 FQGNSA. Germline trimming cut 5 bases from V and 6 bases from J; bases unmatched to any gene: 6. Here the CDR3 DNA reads TGTGCCAGCAGCCCATTAGGGACAGGGGATGGCTACACCTTC. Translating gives CASSPLGTGDGYTF.

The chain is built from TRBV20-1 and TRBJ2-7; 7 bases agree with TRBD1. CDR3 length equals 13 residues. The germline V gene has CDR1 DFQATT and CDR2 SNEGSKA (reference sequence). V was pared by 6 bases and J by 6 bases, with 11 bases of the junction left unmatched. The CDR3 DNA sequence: TGCAGTGCCCCGAGACAGGGTCTCGTCGAGCAGTACGTC. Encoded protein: CSAPRQGLVEQYV.

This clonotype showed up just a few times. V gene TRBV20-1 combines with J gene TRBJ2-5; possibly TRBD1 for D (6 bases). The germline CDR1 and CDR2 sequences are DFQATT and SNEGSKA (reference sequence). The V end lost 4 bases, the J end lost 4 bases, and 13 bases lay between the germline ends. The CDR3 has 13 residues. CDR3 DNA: TGCAGTGCTACCTCCGGGACACGAGAGACCCAGTACTTC. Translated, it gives CSATSGTRETQYF.

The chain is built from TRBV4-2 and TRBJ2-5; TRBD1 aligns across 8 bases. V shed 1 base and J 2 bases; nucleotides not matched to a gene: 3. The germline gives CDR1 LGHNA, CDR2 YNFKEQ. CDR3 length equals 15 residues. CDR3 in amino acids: CASSQADRAQETQYF. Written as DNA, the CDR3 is TGTGCCAGCAGCCAAGCGGACAGGGCTCAAGAGACCCAGTACTTC.

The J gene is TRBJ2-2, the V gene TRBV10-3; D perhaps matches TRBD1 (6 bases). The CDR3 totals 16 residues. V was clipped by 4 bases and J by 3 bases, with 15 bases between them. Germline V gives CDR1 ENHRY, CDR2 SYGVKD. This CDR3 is CAISVGNRAYTGELFF. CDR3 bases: TGTGCCATCAGTGTCGGGAACAGGGCGTACACCGGGGAGCTGTTTTTT.

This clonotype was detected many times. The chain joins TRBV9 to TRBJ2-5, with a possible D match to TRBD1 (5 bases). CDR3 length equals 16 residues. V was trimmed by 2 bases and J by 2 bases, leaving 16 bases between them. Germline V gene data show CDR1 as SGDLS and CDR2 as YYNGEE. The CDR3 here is CASSVYGAHGQETQYF. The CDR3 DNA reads TGTGCCAGCAGCGTGTATGGGGCGCATGGGCAAGAGACCCAGTACTTC.

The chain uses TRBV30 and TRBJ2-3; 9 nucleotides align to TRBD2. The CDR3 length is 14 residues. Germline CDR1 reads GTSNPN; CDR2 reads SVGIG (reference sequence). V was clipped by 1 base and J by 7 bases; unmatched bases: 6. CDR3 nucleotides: TGTGCCTGGAGTGCCGGACTAGCGTCGAATACGCAGTATTTT. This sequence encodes CAWSAGLASNTQYF.

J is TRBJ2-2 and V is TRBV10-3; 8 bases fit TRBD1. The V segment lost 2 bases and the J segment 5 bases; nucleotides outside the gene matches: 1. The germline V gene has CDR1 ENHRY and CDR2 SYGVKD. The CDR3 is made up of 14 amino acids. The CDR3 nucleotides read TGTGCCATCAGTGAGGACAGGGGAACCGGGGAGCTGTTTTTT. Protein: CAISEDRGTGELFF.

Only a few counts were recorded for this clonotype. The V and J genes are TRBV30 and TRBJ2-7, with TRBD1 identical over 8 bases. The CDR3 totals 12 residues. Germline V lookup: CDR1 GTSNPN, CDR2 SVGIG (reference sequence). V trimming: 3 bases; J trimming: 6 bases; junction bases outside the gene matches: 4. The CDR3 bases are TGTGCCTGGAGCAGGGGGCAAGTCGAGCAGTACTTC. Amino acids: CAWSRGQVEQYF.

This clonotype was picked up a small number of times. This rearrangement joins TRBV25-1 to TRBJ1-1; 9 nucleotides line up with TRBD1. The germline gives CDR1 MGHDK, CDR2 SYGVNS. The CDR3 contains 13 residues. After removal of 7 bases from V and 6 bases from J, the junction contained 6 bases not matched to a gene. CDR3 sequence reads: CASTKQGAAEAFF. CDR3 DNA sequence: TGTGCCAGCACCAAACAGGGGGCAGCTGAAGCTTTCTTT.

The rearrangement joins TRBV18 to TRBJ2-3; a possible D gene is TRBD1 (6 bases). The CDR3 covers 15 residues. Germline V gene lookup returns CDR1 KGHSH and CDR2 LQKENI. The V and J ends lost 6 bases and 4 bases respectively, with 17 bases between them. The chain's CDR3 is CASSRDNVGPDTQYF. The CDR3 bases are TGTGCCAGCTCCCGGGACAACGTAGGGCCAGATACGCAGTATTTT.

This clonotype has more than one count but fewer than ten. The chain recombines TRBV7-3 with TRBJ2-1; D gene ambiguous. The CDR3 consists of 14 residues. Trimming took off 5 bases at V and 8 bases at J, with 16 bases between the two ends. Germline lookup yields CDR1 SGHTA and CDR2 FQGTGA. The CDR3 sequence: CASSTSDGLDEQFF. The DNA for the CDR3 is TGTGCCAGCAGCACCTCGGACGGCTTGGATGAGCAGTTCTTC.

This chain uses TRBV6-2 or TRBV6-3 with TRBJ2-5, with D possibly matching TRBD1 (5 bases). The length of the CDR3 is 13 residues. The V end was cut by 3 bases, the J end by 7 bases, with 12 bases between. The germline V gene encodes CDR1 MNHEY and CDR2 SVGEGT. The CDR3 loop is CASSYSRVWTQYF. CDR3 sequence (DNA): TGTGCCAGCAGTTATTCCAGGGTATGGACCCAGTACTTC.

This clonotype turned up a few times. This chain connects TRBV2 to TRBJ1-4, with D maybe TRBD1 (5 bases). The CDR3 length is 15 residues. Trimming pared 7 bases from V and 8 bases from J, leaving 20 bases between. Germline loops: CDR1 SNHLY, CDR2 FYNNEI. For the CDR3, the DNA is TGTGCCAGCAAGGGCAGGGAAACATGGGACGAAAAACTGTTTTTT. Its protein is CASKGRETWDEKLFF.

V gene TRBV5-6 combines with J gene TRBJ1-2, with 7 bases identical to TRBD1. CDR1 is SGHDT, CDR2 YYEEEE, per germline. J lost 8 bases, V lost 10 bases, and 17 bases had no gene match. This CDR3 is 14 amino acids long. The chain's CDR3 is CAGHRTGTVYGYTF. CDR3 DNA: TGTGCCGGCCACCGTACCGGGACAGTGTACGGCTACACCTTC.

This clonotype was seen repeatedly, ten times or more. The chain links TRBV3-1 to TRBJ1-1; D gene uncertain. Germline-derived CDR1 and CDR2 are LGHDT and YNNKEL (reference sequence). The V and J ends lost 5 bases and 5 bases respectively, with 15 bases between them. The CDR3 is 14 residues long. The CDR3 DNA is TGTGCCAGCAGCGTTCAGGAGATGGGAACTGAAGCTTTCTTT. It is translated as CASSVQEMGTEAFF.